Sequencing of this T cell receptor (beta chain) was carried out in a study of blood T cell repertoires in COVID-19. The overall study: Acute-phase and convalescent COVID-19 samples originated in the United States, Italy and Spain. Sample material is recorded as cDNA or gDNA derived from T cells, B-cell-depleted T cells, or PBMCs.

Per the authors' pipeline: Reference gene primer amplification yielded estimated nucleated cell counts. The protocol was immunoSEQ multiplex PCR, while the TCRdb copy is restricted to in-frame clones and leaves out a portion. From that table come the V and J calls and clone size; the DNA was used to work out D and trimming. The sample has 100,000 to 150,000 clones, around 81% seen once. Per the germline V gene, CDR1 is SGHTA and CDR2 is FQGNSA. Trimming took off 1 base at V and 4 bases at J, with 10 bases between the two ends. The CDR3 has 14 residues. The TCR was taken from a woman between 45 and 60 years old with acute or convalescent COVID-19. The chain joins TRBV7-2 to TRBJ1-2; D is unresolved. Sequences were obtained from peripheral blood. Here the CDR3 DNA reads TGTGCCAGCAGCTTAGGGCGGTACGGCTATGGCTACACCTTC. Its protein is CASSLGRYGYGYTF.